The T cell receptor beta chain described here comes from a study of blood T cell repertoires in COVID-19. Study context: Samples representing acute and convalescent COVID-19 were sourced from the United States, Italy and Spain. In each case, the material was cDNA or gDNA derived from T cells, B-cell-depleted T cells, or PBMCs.

This clone has just one count. Per the original methods: By means of reference gene primer amplification, nucleated cell counts were estimated. The table came from immunoSEQ multiplex PCR; TCRdb's copy has only in-frame clones and leaves some out. The D gene and trimming were derived from the DNA, and the V and J assignments and clone size from that table. Of a few hundred thousand clones detected, about 87% appear once; the ten largest clones hold roughly 4%. Per the germline V gene, CDR1 is SQVTM and CDR2 is ANQGSEA. Trimming took 6 bases from V and 4 from J; bases not matched to a gene: 13. The CDR3 runs 15 residues.

Specimen: peripheral blood. The chain carries TRBV29-1 and TRBJ1-2; 8 bases match TRBD1. The source of this sequence is a man aged 55 to 69 who had recovered from COVID-19. CDR3 loop: CSVTGEGGPRYGYTF. The CDR3 DNA is TGCAGCGTGACAGGGGAGGGTGGGCCCCGCTATGGCTACACCTTC.